Each of the 26 T cell receptor beta chains below was sequenced from the same sample in a study of early T cells in non-severe SARS-CoV-2 infection. TCRdb re-derived calls from the 5' RACE reads in MiXCR, one entry per CDR3 protein. The sample consists of approximately 64,000 distinct CDR3 sequences, less than 5% of them appearing once. The sequenced sample was whole blood. The receptors stem from an adult who was a healthcare worker with PCR-confirmed SARS-CoV-2 infection or an uninfected control (not recorded which).

This clonotype was counted many times. The chain uses TRBV18 and TRBJ2-3; D possibly corresponds to TRBD2 (6 bases). From germline, CDR1 is KGHSH and CDR2 LQKENI. This CDR3 has 15 amino acids. Between the trimmed V and J ends, which lost 4 bases and 5 bases, there was a span of 16 bases. CDR3 nucleotides: TGTGCCAGCTCACGCGGCCAGGGAGGTGGAGATACGCAGTATTTT. This encodes CASSRGQGGGDTQYF. The full variable domain, with the rest looked up from reference TRBV18 and TRBJ2-3, is NAGVMQNPRHLVRRRGQEARLRCSPMKGHSHVYWYRQLPEEGLKFMVYLQKENIIDESGMPKERFSAEFPKEGPSILRIQQVVRGDSAAYFCASSRGQGGGDTQYFGPGTRLTVL.

Many counts were recorded for this clonotype. The CDR3 spells CASSPTGLDTYEQYF. CDR3 in DNA: TGTGCCAGCAGCCCAACGGGACTTGATACCTACGAGCAGTACTTC. This chain uses TRBV7-2 with TRBJ2-7; maybe TRBD2 (6 bases). Germline-derived CDR1 and CDR2 are SGHTA and FQGNSA. CDR3 length: 15 amino acids. V lost 5 bases to trimming and J lost 2 bases, with 16 bases between them.

This clonotype was observed a handful of times. The genes are TRBV6-1 and TRBJ1-6; D remains unclear. The V end lost 0 bases, the J end lost 7 bases, and 7 bases lay between the germline ends. Germline CDR1 MNHNS, CDR2 SASEGT. The CDR3 sequence is 14 residues long. The CDR3 region is CASSEAARNSPLHF. The CDR3 coding sequence is TGTGCCAGCAGTGAAGCGGCCAGAAATTCACCCCTCCACTTT.

This clonotype was seen many times. This chain connects TRBV10-2 to TRBJ2-7; 8 bases align to TRBD1. The CDR3 runs to 16 residues. The ends lost 3 bases at V and 1 base at J; junction bases unmatched: 8. CDR1 WSHSY and CDR2 SAAADI come from the germline V gene. The CDR3 nucleotides are TGCGCCAGCAGTGACCTGACAGGGGAAGGTTCCTACGAGCAGTACTTC. Protein product: CASSDLTGEGSYEQYF.

This clonotype occurred many times. V is TRBV29-1 and J is TRBJ2-1, with a tentative D call TRBD2 (7 bases). Germline CDR1 reads SQVTM; CDR2 reads ANQGSEA. The CDR3 loop spans 12 amino acids. With 4 bases removed from V and 7 bases from J, the gap between germline ends came to 11 bases. Here the CDR3 reads CSVVGGRNEQFF. The CDR3 DNA follows: TGCAGCGTTGTCGGGGGGCGGAATGAGCAGTTCTTC.

This clonotype was seen a few times. The chain joins TRBV7-2 to TRBJ2-6; TRBD2 might be the D (5 bases). The V end was cut by 11 bases, the J end by 1 base, with 12 bases between. CDR1 and CDR2 (germline): SGHTA, FQGNSA. The CDR3 is made up of 14 amino acids. The CDR3 spells CAQDGESGANVLTF. The CDR3 region has the DNA TGTGCCCAGGACGGGGAATCTGGGGCCAACGTCCTGACTTTC.

This clonotype was recorded a few times. CDR3 nucleotide sequence: TGCGCCAGCAGCTTGGTTGGCGGGATGATCACCTACGAGCAGTACTTC. Its translation: CASSLVGGMITYEQYF. The genes are TRBV5-1 and TRBJ2-7; perhaps TRBD2 as D (6 bases). V was pared by 0 bases and J by 2 bases, with 15 bases between. The CDR3 loop spans 16 amino acids. Germline values: CDR1 SGHRS, CDR2 YFSETQ.

The chain carries TRBV6-2 or TRBV6-3 and TRBJ2-5; 9 nucleotides agree with TRBD1. This CDR3 has 15 residues. CDR1 is MNHEY and CDR2 is SVGEGT in the germline V gene. The V segment lost 5 bases and the J segment 4 bases; nucleotides outside the gene matches: 8. The CDR3 region has the DNA TGTGCCAGCAGTAAGGACAGGGGAATAGGAGAGACCCAGTACTTC. This sequence encodes CASSKDRGIGETQYF.

This clonotype was seen ten or more times. V is TRBV11-2 and J is TRBJ1-4, with D perhaps matching TRBD1 (5 bases). Trimming took 5 bases from V and 1 from J, leaving 8 bases between them. The germline V gene encodes CDR1 SGHAT and CDR2 FQNNGV. This CDR3 is built from 14 residues. The CDR3 DNA reads as TGTGCCAGCAGCCGGGACCTAACTAATGAAAAACTGTTTTTT. It codes for CASSRDLTNEKLFF.

This clonotype was counted a few times. The chain links TRBV29-1 to TRBJ2-2; 12 nucleotides agree with TRBD1. This CDR3 has 16 amino acids. V shed 6 bases and J 7 bases; nucleotides not matched to a gene: 12. The germline gives CDR1 SQVTM, CDR2 ANQGSEA. For the CDR3, the DNA is TGCAGCGTGAGAGAATGGGACAGGGGGCGCGTCGGGGAGCTGTTTTTT. Translated, it gives CSVREWDRGRVGELFF.

This sequence joins TRBV11-2 and TRBJ1-1, with 8 bases aligning to TRBD1. The ends lost 5 bases at V and 6 bases at J; junction bases unmatched: 8. CDR1 and CDR2 (germline): SGHAT, FQNNGV. The CDR3 is made up of 14 amino acids. CDR3: CASSQGATRAEAFF. CDR3 coding DNA: TGTGCCAGCAGCCAGGGGGCTACCAGGGCTGAAGCTTTCTTT.

This clonotype has at least ten counts. V gene TRBV29-1 combines with J gene TRBJ2-7, with a tentative D call TRBD2 (6 bases). This CDR3 spans 17 amino acids. Germline assignment: CDR1 SQVTM and CDR2 ANQGSEA. V was clipped by 1 base and J by 3 bases, with 22 bases between them. In DNA form, the CDR3 reads TGCAGCGTTGAAGGCCATCGGGGGACCGGGAAGCACTACGAGCAGTACTTC. This sequence encodes CSVEGHRGTGKHYEQYF.

This clonotype was detected many times. The chain uses TRBV27 and TRBJ1-2; D is unresolved. Germline CDR1 is MNHEY and CDR2 is SMNVEV (reference sequence). The CDR3 runs 13 residues. Trimming took 10 bases from V and 2 from J, leaving 14 bases between them. CDR3 sequence: CATLGGNNYGYTF. CDR3 coding DNA: TGTGCCACCCTAGGCGGGAACAACTATGGCTACACCTTC.

Comment on this clonotype: A much larger clone lies a single base off, so this may be a read error. The V call is TRBV7-6, the J call TRBJ2-3; possibly TRBD1 for D (7 bases). This CDR3 spans 15 amino acids. CDR1 and CDR2 from the germline V gene are SGHVS and FNYEAQ. V lost 5 bases to trimming and J lost 2 bases, with 14 bases between them. The CDR3 nucleotides read TGTGCCAGCAGCCCCCAGGGGGAGGCCACAGATACGCAGTATTTT. Translating it yields CASSPQGEATDTQYF.

This clonotype has a count of ten or more. The chain has TRBV5-1 and TRBJ2-3; 7 bases line up with TRBD2. Trimming removed 4 bases from V and 5 bases from J; junction bases left unmatched: 7. This CDR3 is built from 14 residues. Germline V gives CDR1 SGHRS, CDR2 YFSETQ. In nucleotides, the CDR3 is TGCGCCAGCAGCCGGGGAGGGGTCGAAGATACGCAGTATTTT. Encoded protein: CASSRGGVEDTQYF.

This clonotype showed up many times. This chain connects TRBV20-1 to TRBJ1-1; D gene ambiguous. The germline V and J ends were trimmed by 4 bases and 1 base, with 10 bases remaining between them. This CDR3 contains 13 residues. Per the germline V gene, CDR1 is DFQATT and CDR2 is SNEGSKA (reference sequence). In nucleotides, the CDR3 is TGCAGTGCTACTACTGTCGCGAACACTGAAGCTTTCTTT. It encodes CSATTVANTEAFF.

This clonotype was seen at least ten times. CDR3 protein: CSVTQGENTEAFF. CDR3 bases: TGCAGCGTGACACAGGGAGAGAACACTGAAGCTTTCTTT. V and J are TRBV29-1 and TRBJ1-1, with a tentative D call TRBD1 (6 bases). Trimming took 6 bases from V and 1 from J, leaving 12 bases between them. The CDR3 spans 13 residues. Germline CDR1 and CDR2: SQVTM and ANQGSEA.

This clonotype was observed a handful of times. The chain links TRBV4-1 to TRBJ2-7; 8 positions agree with TRBD1. The germline V gene encodes CDR1 MGHRA and CDR2 YSYEKL. The CDR3 spans 14 residues. V trimming: 3 bases; J trimming: 2 bases; junction bases outside the gene matches: 3. CDR3 region: CASSQDRVTYEQYF. The CDR3 coding sequence is TGCGCCAGCAGCCAGGACAGGGTTACCTACGAGCAGTACTTC.

In this sample, this clonotype turned up many times. The rearrangement uses TRBV6-5 and TRBJ2-7; 8 nucleotides line up with TRBD2. With V trimmed by 0 bases and J by 6 bases, 4 bases remained unmatched. This CDR3 spans 14 amino acids. The germline V gene has CDR1 MNHEY and CDR2 SVGAGI. The CDR3 reads CASSYSGGGREQYF. The CDR3 region has the DNA TGTGCCAGCAGTTACTCCGGCGGGGGGCGCGAGCAGTACTTC.

The chain combines TRBV7-6 with TRBJ2-5; D is undetermined. Between the trimmed V and J ends, which lost 1 base and 1 base, there was a span of 10 bases. Germline lookup yields CDR1 SGHVS and CDR2 FNYEAQ. The CDR3 contains 15 residues. The CDR3 DNA is TGTGCCAGCAGCTTAGTGGCGGACCCCCAAGAGACCCAGTACTTC. It yields the protein CASSLVADPQETQYF.

This clonotype was seen ten or more times. The genes are TRBV21-1 and TRBJ2-3; the table names TRBD1, a call not compared with the DNA. TRBV21-1 is marked as a pseudogene. The length of the CDR3 is 15 residues. CDR3 coding DNA: TGTGCCAGCAGCAACCGGGCTTGGGCCACAGATACGCAGTATTTT. Translated, it gives CASSNRAWATDTQYF.

The V and J genes are TRBV19 and TRBJ2-1; weak D call: TRBD2 (5 bases). Between the trimmed V and J ends, which lost 3 bases and 9 bases, there was a span of 15 bases. The CDR3 covers 14 residues. Per the germline V gene, CDR1 is LNHDA and CDR2 is SQIVND (reference sequence). This CDR3 reads CASSIAPEGVEQFF. The CDR3 DNA is TGTGCCAGTAGTATCGCCCCAGAGGGCGTTGAGCAGTTCTTC.

This clonotype was detected ten times or more. The chain carries TRBV5-1 and TRBJ1-2; D gene uncertain. V was pared by 1 base and J by 4 bases, with 23 bases between. The CDR3 is 18 residues long. Germline loops: CDR1 SGHRS, CDR2 YFSETQ. CDR3 in amino acids: CASSLTPGPEPPAYGYTF. The CDR3 bases are TGCGCCAGCAGCTTGACCCCGGGCCCCGAGCCCCCCGCCTATGGCTACACCTTC. The complete variable domain, with remaining parts taken from reference TRBV5-1 and TRBJ1-2, reads KAGVTQTPRYLIKTRGQQVTLSCSPISGHRSVSWYQQTPGQGLQFLFEYFSETQRNKGNFPGRFSGRQFSNSRSEMNVSTLELGDSALYLCASSLTPGPEPPAYGYTFGSGTRLTVV.

This clonotype has at least ten counts. This chain connects TRBV14 to TRBJ1-5, with 9 bases that match TRBD1. Germline V gene sequence: CDR1 SGHDN, CDR2 FVKESK. The CDR3 is 16 amino acids. After removal of 3 bases from V and 5 bases from J, the junction contained 8 bases not matched to a gene. CDR3 bases: TGTGCCAGCAGCCATCGGGACAGGGATAGGCATCAGCCCCAGCATTTT. It translates to CASSHRDRDRHQPQHF.

This clonotype was recorded a few times. The chain employs TRBV5-1 and TRBJ2-7; D is unclear. The CDR3 is 13 residues long. Germline V gene data show CDR1 as SGHRS and CDR2 as YFSETQ. V was cut by 1 base and J by 6 bases, with 11 bases left in between. The CDR3, as DNA: TGCGCCAGCAGCTTGCCCTCCAACTCCGAGCAGTACTTC. Translated: CASSLPSNSEQYF.

The chain carries TRBV11-2 and TRBJ2-1; D is unresolved. V lost 4 bases and J 6 bases, leaving 4 bases between the germline ends. This CDR3 comprises 11 residues. Germline lookup yields CDR1 SGHAT and CDR2 FQNNGV. The CDR3 nucleotides read TGTGCCAGCAGCTCGGCCAATGAGCAGTTCTTC. Encoded protein: CASSSANEQFF.